These 3 T cell receptor beta chains originate from one sample sequenced in a study of T cell responses to AZD1222 COVID-19 vaccine. Only in-frame clones appear in the TCRdb table, and some are missing; sequencing was by immunoSEQ multiplex PCR. The sample includes about 180,000 clones, around 90% of them seen just once. The sample here was peripheral blood, taken on day 0 of AZD1222 vaccination. The receptors stem from an adult in good health.

This sequence joins TRBV4-2 and TRBJ1-1, with TRBD1 matching over 8 bases. CDR1 and CDR2 (germline): LGHNA, YNFKEQ. The trim removed 4 bases at V and 5 bases at J, leaving 12 bases unmatched. This CDR3 is 16 amino acids long. CDR3 in DNA: TGTGCCAGCAGCCGGGCAGGCGCGACAGGGGTTACTGAAGCTTTCTTT. Its protein is CASSRAGATGVTEAFF.

The chain is built from TRBV5-5 and TRBJ2-1, with 8 bases fitting TRBD1. J lost 4 bases, V lost 4 bases, and 7 bases had no gene match. The CDR3 extends over 15 amino acids. Germline values: CDR1 SGHKS, CDR2 YYEKEE (reference sequence). CDR3 in DNA: TGTGCCAGCAGCCTAACCCAGGGGGCGTACAATGAGCAGTTCTTC. Translated: CASSLTQGAYNEQFF.

This clone appeared once. V is TRBV4-1 and J is TRBJ2-7, with a tentative D call TRBD1 (6 bases). The germline V gene encodes CDR1 MGHRA and CDR2 YSYEKL. The CDR3 loop spans 15 amino acids. The V end was cut by 4 bases, the J end by 5 bases, with 18 bases between. Here the CDR3 reads CASSPAAGEVHEQYF. The CDR3 coding sequence is TGCGCCAGCAGCCCAGCTGCAGGGGAAGTCCACGAGCAGTACTTC.